This T cell receptor (beta chain) was documented in a study of blood T cell repertoires in COVID-19 (dated by TCRdb to about 2020). With respect to the entire study: Collaborator samples came from the United States, Italy and Spain and covered acute and convalescent phases of COVID-19. Deeply sampled blood TCRbeta repertoires from subjects exposed to, actively infected with, or recovered from COVID-19 were included in the dataset. The samples were drawn from the first 160 participants of the ongoing ImmuneRACE study and from 1,254 subjects provided by 6 global collaborators. The repertoires were made available in a free public database intended to serve as a resource for research on the immune response to SARS-CoV-2. Where available, HLA class I and class II types were obtained from metadata supplied by the sample provider rather than from assay-based typing. The material from the prospective study consisted of cDNA or gDNA derived from T cells, B-cell-depleted T cells, or PBMCs. Nearly every sample came with metadata listing a de-identified subject ID, COVID-19 status, age in years and sex. Broader findings and caveats from the paper: Clinical and demographic metadata were provided uncurated, with the amount varying by source and participant.

TCRbeta CDR3 regions were amplified from genomic DNA using the immunoSEQ Assay, a bias-controlled multiplex PCR. The original pipeline was this. The number of nucleated cells in each sample was estimated from the amplification of reference gene primers within the assay. To quantify the absolute abundance of each unique TCRbeta CDR3 rearrangement, sequence reads were collapsed and filtered. For each sample, productive Simpson clonality was calculated as the square root of Simpson's diversity index over productive rearrangements. TCRdb carries this immuneACCESS record with in-frame sequences only. Its versions omit some clonotypes, under half of them owing to an unresolved V gene in the studies checked, with the rest unexplained. For V, J and clone size, that table is used; D and trimming come from the DNA. Counted in this sample were hundreds of thousands of clones; just over 85% of them appeared once. The ten largest account for around 15% of the sample.

From cysteine to phenylalanine, the CDR3 is 18 amino acids long. Left in the record is the CDR3 DNA by itself, 54 bases read in frame from the first base. Trimming at the junction amounts to 3 bases on V and 4 bases on J, and the germline ends lie 23 bases apart. CDR1 and CDR2, per the germline V gene, are MGHRA and YSYEKL. This clone was observed once. The target of this receptor is not known. Base-call qualities are not available, and no considerably larger clone is one nucleotide away. In the prospective study, participants were about 18 to 95 years old, resided in 24 geographic areas of the United States, and were enrolled through a virtual design. To assign participants to cohorts, the prospective study relied on clinical history that participants themselves reported in a screening survey and a study questionnaire. In the prospective study, whole blood, serum and a nasopharyngeal or oropharyngeal swab were collected from each participant by mobile phlebotomists. Additional blood draws and questionnaires over an approximately 2-month period could optionally be provided by prospective study participants. Blood samples from the prospective study were shipped frozen or at room temperature prior to DNA extraction.

Recombination linked TRBV4-1 to TRBJ2-3; too little of a D gene remains to name it. The TCR sequence derives from a woman aged 50 to 65 with acute COVID-19. The sample taken for sequencing was PBMCs or T cells enriched from blood (not recorded which). The CDR3 protein is CASSQASPAIALSDTQYF. The DNA is as follows: TGCGCCAGCAGCCAGGCCTCCCCCGCTATAGCTTTATCAGATACGCAGTATTTT.